The TCR beta chain described here comes from a study of blood T cells in healthy people across ages. Study-level background: About one barcoded beta molecule per two T cells was the capture yield of template switching. Findings and caveats of the study: With age, beta diversity per million T cells declined roughly linearly, significantly by 40. Using unsorted PBMCs precluded a conclusive naive versus antigen-experienced comparison.

The second PCR ran roughly 7 to 12 cycles with a sample-barcoded 5' primer and J-beta primers. Each cDNA molecule received a tag from a template-switch adaptor that had 12 random nucleotides. MiXCR, run by TCRdb on the 5' RACE reads, gives a single entry per CDR3 protein. The sample has 600,000 to 850,000 distinct CDR3 sequences, approximately 39% seen once; the top ten hold roughly 20%. Germline CDR1 is MDHEN and CDR2 is SYDVKM. This CDR3 comprises 15 residues. Trimming at V came to 8 bases and at J to 3 bases, leaving 13 bases not matched to a gene. This clonotype was counted once. Its antigen is unidentified.

The clonotype originates from a woman aged 55-69 years in good health. This rearrangement joins TRBV28 to TRBJ2-7, with 7 bases lining up with TRBD2. Source material: blood. The DNA of the CDR3 is TGTGCCAGCCTCCCCCCGGGGGGTCTTTACTACGAGCAGTACTTC. Protein product: CASLPPGGLYYEQYF. Complete variable domain (other parts from reference TRBV28 and TRBJ2-7): DVKVTQSSRYLVKRTGEKVFLECVQDMDHENMFWYRQDPGLGLRLIYFSYDVKMKEKGDIPEGYSVSREKKERFSLILESASTNQTSMYLCASLPPGGLYYEQYFGPGTRLTVT.